This record looks at one T cell receptor beta chain sequence and its context. What it recognizes is unknown. The record originates from a study of blood T cells in healthy people across ages. Study-wide points: When one million T cells were used, diversity estimates were thought to be underestimates. Observed TCR beta diversity per million T cells went down as age went up. This fall followed a roughly linear course with age. Fewer expanded clones and more diversity marked long-lived versus aged donors.

Primed by a sample-barcoded 5' primer and a J-beta primer mix, a second PCR proceeded for 7 to 11 cycles. The template-switch adaptor was a 5' adaptor with 12 random nucleotides. It tagged each cDNA molecule. MiXCR was run by TCRdb on the 5' RACE reads, yielding one entry per CDR3 protein. Seen here are some 1.5 million distinct CDR3 sequences, about 30% observed once, and the top ten hold roughly 8%. Trimming took off 0 bases at V and 2 bases at J, with 10 bases between the two ends. This CDR3 region has 15 residues. CDR1 and CDR2 (germline): SGHRS, YFSETQ. The rearrangement uses TRBV5-1 and TRBJ2-3, with unresolved D. The TCR originated in a woman under 40 in good health. Input material: blood. The CDR3 region is CASSLDSLTTDTQYF. CDR3 DNA: TGCGCCAGCAGCTTGGATAGCCTCACCACAGATACGCAGTATTTT.